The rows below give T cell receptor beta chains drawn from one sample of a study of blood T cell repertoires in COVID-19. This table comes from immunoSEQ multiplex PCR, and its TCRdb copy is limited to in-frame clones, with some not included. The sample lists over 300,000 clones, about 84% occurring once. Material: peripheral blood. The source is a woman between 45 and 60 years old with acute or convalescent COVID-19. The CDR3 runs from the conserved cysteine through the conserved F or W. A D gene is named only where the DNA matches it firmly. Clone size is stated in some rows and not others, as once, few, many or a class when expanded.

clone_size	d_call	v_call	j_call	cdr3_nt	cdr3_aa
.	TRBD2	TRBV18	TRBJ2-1	TGTGCCAGCTCACCGACTTCGAGCGGGAGATACGGTGAGCAGTTCTTC	CASSPTSSGRYGEQFF
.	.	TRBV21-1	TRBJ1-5	TGTGCCCACGACGGCAGGGGGTGGCGCAATCAGCCCCAGCATTTT	CAHDGRGWRNQPQHF
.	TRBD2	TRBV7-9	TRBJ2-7	TGTGCCAGCAGCACTAGCGGGAGGGTAGCCGAGCAGTACTTC	CASSTSGRVAEQYF
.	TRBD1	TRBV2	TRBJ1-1	TGTGCCAGAGAACAGGGGCCTGCCGAAGCTTTCTTT	CAREQGPAEAFF
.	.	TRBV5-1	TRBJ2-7	TGCGCCAGCAGCTTGGGAGCTCTTGCCCACGAGCAGTACTTC	CASSLGALAHEQYF
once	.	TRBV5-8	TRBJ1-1	TGTGCCAGCAAGCCCGACAGTCGGGTCTGGGACACTGAAGCTTTCTTT	CASKPDSRVWDTEAFF
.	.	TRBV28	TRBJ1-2	TGTGCCAGCAGAACCGGGACTGATCGTGTTGGGACCTTC	CASRTGTDRVGTF
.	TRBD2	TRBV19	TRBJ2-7	TGTGCCAGTAGTACACTAGCGGGAGGGCCCTACGAGCAGTACTTC	CASSTLAGGPYEQYF
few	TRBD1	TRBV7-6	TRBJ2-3	TGTGCCAGCAGCTTAATGGGACAGCCCACAGATACGCAGTATTTT	CASSLMGQPTDTQYF
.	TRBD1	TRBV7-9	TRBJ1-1	TGTGCCAGCAGCTTCGGACAGGGGAACACTGAAGCTTTCTTT	CASSFGQGNTEAFF
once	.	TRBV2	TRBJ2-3	TGTGCCACCATCCTTGGGGGCGGAGATACGCAGTATTTT	CATILGGGDTQYF
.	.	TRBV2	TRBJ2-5	TGTGCCAGCAGAGGACTTGGGGAGACCCAGTACTTC	CASRGLGETQYF
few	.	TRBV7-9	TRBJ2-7	TGTGCCAGCAGCCTATCCTCGGGAGACTACGAGCAGTACTTC	CASSLSSGDYEQYF
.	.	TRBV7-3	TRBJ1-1	TGTGCCAGCAGCTACCGTCCGGAGGGGTCTGAAGCTTTCTTT	CASSYRPEGSEAFF
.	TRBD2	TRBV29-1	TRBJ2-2	TGCAGCGTTGGTGCTAGCGGGATCCCCGGGGAGCTGTTTTTT	CSVGASGIPGELFF
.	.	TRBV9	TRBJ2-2	TGTGCCAGCAGCAGGGACACGAACACCGGGGAGCTGTTTTTT	CASSRDTNTGELFF
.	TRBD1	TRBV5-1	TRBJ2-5	TGCGCCAGCAGCGACAGGGTAATAGAGACCCAGTACTTC	CASSDRVIETQYF
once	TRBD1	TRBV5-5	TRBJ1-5	TGTGCCAGCAGCTTGGGAGGGACAGGGCGCAATCAGCCCCAGCATTTT	CASSLGGTGRNQPQHF
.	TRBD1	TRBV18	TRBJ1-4	TGTGCCAGCTCCAGGACAGGGATTGGGGCTAATGAAAAACTGTTTTTT	CASSRTGIGANEKLFF
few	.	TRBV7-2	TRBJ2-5	TGTGCCAGCAGCGTTCGCGGGGCAGTTCAAGAGACCCAGTACTTC	CASSVRGAVQETQYF
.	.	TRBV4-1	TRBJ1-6	TGCGCCAGCAGCCAAGCGGAGGGATATAATTCACCCCTCCACTTT	CASSQAEGYNSPLHF
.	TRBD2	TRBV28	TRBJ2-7	TGTGCCAGCAGCCGGACTAGGGTCTACGAGCAGTACTTC	CASSRTRVYEQYF
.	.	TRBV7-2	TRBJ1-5	TGTGCCAGCAGCTTATCGACTATTAGCAATCAGCCCCAGCATTTT	CASSLSTISNQPQHF